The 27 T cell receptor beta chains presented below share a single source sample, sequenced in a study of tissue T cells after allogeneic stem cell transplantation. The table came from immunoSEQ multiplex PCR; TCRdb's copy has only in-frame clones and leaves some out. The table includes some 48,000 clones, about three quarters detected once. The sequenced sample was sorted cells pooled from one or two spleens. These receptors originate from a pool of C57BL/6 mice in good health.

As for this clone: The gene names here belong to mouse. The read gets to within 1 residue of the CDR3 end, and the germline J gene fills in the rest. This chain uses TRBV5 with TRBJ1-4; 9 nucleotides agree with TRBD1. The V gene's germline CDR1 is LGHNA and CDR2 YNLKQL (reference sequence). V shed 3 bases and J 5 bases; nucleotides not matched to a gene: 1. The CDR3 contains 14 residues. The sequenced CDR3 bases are TGTGCCAGCAGCCAGGACAGGGGTAACGAAAGATTATTT. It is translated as CASSQDRGNERLF. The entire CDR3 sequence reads CASSQDRGNERLFF.

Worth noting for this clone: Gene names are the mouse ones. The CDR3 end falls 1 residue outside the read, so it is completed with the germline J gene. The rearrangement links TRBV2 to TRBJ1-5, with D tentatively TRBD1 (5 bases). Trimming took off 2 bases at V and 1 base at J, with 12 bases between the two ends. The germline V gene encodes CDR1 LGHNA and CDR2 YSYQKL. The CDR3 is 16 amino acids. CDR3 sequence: CASSQLDRDNNQAPLF. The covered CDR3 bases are TGTGCCAGCAGCCAATTAGACAGAGACAACAACCAGGCTCCGCTT. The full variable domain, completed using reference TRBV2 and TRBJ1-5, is DPKIIQKPKYLVAVTGSEKILICEQYLGHNAMYWYRQSAKKPLEFMFSYSYQKLMDNQTASSRFQPQSSKKNHLDLQITALKPDDSATYFCASSQLDRDNNQAPLFGEGTRLSVL.

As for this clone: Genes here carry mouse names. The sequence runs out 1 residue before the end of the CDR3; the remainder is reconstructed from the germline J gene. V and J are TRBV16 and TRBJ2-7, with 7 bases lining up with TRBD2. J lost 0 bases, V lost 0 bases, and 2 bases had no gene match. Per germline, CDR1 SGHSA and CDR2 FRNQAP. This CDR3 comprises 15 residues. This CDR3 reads CASSLDHWGSYEQYF. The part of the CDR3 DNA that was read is TGTGCAAGCAGCTTAGACCACTGGGGCTCCTATGAACAGTAC.

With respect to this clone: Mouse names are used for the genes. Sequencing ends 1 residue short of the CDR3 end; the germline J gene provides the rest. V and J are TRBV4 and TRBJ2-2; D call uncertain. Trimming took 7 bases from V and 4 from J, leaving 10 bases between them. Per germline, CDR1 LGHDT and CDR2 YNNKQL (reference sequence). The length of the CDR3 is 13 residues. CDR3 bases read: TGTGCCAGCATCCCCCGGGGCACCGGGCAGCTCTAC. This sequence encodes CASIPRGTGQLY. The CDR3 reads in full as CASIPRGTGQLYF.

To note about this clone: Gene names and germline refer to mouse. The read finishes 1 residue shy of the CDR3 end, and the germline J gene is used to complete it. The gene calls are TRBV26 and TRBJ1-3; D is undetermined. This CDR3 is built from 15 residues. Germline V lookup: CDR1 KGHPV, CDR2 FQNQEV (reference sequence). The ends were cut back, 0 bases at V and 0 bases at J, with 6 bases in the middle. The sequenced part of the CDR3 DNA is TGTGCCAGCAGTCTGTCAGCAAATTCTGGAAATACGCTCTAT. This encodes CASSLSANSGNTLY. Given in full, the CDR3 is CASSLSANSGNTLYF.

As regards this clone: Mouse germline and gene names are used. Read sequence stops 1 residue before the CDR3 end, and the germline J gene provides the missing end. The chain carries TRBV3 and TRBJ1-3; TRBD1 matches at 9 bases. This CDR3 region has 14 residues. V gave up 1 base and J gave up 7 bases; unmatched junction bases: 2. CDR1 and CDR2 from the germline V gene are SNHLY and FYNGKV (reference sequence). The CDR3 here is CASSLDRGRNTLYF. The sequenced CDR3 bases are TGTGCCAGCAGCTTAGACAGGGGGCGGAATACGCTCTAT.

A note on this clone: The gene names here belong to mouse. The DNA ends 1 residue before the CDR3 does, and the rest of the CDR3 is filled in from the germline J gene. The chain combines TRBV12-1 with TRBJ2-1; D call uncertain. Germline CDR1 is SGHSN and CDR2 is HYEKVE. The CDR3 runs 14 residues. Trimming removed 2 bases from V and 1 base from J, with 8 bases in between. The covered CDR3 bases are TGTGCCAGCTCTCCAAGAGGAAACTATGCTGAGCAGTTC. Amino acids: CASSPRGNYAEQF. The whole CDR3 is CASSPRGNYAEQFF.

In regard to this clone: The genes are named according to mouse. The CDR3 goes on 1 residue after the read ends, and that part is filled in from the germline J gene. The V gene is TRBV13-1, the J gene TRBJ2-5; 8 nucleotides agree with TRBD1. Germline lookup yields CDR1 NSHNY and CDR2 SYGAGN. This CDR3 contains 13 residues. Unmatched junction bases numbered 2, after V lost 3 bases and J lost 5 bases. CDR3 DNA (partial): TGTGCCAGCAGTGGCGACAGGGGAGACACCCAGTAC. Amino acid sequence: CASSGDRGDTQY. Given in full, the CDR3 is CASSGDRGDTQYF.

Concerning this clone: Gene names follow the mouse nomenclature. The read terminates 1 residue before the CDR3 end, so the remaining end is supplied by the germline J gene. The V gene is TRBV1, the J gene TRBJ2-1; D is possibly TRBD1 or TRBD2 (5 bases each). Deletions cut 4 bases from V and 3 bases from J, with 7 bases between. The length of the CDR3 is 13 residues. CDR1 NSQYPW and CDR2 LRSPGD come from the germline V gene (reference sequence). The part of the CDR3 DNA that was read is TGCACCTGCAGTGGGGGCCTCTATGCTGAGCAGTTC. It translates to CTCSGGLYAEQF. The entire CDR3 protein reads CTCSGGLYAEQFF.

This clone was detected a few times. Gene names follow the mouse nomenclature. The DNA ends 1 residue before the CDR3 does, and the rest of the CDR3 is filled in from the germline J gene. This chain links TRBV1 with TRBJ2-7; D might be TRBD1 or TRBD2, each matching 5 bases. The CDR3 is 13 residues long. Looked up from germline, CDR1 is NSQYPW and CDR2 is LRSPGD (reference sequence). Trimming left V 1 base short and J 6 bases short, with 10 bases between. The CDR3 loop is CTCSAGGRGEQYF. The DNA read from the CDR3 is TGCACCTGCAGTGCAGGGGGGAGAGGTGAACAGTAC.

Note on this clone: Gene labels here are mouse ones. The sequenced CDR3 bases are TGTGCCAGCAGCCAAGAGCAGGGGAGAGACGAAAGATTATTT. This sequence encodes CASSQEQGRDERLF. The complete CDR3 protein is CASSQEQGRDERLFF. The chain links TRBV5 to TRBJ1-4; weak D call: TRBD1 (6 bases). Read sequence stops 1 residue before the CDR3 end, and the germline J gene provides the missing end. The CDR3 loop spans 15 amino acids. V lost 0 bases to trimming and J lost 6 bases, with 11 bases between them. CDR1 is LGHNA and CDR2 is YNLKQL in the germline V gene (reference sequence).

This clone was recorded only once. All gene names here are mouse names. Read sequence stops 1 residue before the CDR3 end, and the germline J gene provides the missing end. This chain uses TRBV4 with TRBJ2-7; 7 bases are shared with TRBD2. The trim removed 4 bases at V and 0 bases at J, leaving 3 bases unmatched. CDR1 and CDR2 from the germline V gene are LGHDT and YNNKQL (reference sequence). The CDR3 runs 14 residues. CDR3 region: CASSLLGPSYEQYF. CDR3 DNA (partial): TGTGCCAGCAGCTTACTGGGGCCCTCCTATGAACAGTAC.

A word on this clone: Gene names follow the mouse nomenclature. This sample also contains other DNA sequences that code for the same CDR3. The CDR3 here is CTCSADRANSDYTF. The CDR3 DNA, read in part, is TGCACCTGCAGTGCAGATAGAGCAAACTCCGACTACACC. The chain combines TRBV1 with TRBJ1-2; the D is unclear. The read terminates 1 residue before the CDR3 end, so the remaining end is supplied by the germline J gene. The CDR3 has 14 residues. The V end was cut by 0 bases, the J end by 0 bases, with 5 bases between. The germline CDR1 and CDR2 sequences are NSQYPW and LRSPGD (reference sequence). The full variable domain, rest sourced from reference TRBV1 and TRBJ1-2, is VTLLEQNPRWRLVPRGQAVNLRCILKNSQYPWMSWYQQDLQKQLQWLFTLRSPGDKEVKSLPGADYLATRVTDTELRLQVANMSQGRTLYCTCSADRANSDYTFGSGTRLLVI.

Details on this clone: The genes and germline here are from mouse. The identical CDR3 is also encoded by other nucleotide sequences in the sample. The part of the CDR3 DNA that was read is TGTGCCAGCAGCCAGACAGGGGGCAGAGACACCCAGTAC. Translation: CASSQTGGRDTQY. Given in full, the CDR3 is CASSQTGGRDTQYF. The chain carries TRBV5 and TRBJ2-5; TRBD1 aligns across 10 bases. The read comes to an end 1 residue before the CDR3 does, leaving the germline J gene to fill in the end. Germline V lookup: CDR1 LGHNA, CDR2 YNLKQL (reference sequence). The CDR3 loop spans 14 amino acids. The J segment lost 5 bases and the V segment lost 3 bases, leaving 2 bases of the junction unmatched.

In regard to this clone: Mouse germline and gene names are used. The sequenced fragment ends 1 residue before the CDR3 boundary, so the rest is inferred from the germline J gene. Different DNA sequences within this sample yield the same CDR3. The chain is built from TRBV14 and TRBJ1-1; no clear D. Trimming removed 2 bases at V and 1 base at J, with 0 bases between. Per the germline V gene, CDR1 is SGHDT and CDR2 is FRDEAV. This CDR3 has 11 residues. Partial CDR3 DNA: TGTGCCAGCAGTTTAAACACAGAAGTCTTC. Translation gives CASSLNTEVF. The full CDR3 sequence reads CASSLNTEVFF.

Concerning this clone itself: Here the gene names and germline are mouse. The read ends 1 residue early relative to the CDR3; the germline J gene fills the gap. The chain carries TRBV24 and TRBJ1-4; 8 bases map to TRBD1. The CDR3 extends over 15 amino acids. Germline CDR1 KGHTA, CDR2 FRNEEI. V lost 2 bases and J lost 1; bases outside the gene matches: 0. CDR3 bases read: TGTGCCAGCAGTCTGACAGGGGGTTCCAACGAAAGATTATTT. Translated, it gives CASSLTGGSNERLF. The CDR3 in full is CASSLTGGSNERLFF.

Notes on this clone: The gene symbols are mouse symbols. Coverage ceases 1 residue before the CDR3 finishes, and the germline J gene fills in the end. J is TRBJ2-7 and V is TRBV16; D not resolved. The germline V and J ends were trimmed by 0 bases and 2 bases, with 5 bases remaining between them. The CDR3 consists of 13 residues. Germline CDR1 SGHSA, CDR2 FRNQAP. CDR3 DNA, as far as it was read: TGTGCAAGCAGCTTAGATGGCACCTATGAACAGTAC. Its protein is CASSLDGTYEQY. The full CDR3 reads CASSLDGTYEQYF.

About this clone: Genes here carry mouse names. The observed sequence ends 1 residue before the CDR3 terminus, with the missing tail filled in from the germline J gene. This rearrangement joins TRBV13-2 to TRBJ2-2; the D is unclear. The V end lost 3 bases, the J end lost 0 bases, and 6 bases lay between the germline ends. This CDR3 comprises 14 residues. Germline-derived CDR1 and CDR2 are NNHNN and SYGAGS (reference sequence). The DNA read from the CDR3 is TGTGCCAGCGGTGGAGGGACAAACACCGGGCAGCTCTAC. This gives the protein CASGGGTNTGQLY. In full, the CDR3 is CASGGGTNTGQLYF.

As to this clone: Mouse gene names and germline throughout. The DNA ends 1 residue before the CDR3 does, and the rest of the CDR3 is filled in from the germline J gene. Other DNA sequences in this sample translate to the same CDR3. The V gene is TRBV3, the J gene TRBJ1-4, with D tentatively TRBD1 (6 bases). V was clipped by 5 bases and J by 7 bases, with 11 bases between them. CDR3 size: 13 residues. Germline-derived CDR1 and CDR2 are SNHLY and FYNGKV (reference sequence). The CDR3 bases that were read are TGTGCCAGCAGCCTAAGGGGGGGCGAAAGATTATTT. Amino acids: CASSLRGGERLF. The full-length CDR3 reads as CASSLRGGERLFF.

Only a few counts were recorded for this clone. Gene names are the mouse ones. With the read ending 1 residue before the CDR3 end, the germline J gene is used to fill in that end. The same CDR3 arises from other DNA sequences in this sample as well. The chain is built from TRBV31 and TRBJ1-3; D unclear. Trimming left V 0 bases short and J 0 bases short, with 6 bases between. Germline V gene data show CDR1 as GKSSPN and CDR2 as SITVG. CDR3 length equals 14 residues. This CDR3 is CAWSLGNSGNTLYF. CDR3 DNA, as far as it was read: TGTGCCTGGAGTCTCGGGAATTCTGGAAATACGCTCTAT.

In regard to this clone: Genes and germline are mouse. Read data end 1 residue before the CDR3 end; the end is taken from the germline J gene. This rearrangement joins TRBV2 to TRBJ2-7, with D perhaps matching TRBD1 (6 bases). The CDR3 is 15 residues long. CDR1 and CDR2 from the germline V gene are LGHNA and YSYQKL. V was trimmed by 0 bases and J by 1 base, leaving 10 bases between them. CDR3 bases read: TGTGCCAGCAGCCAAGATCCGGGACAATCCTATGAACAGTAC. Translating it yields CASSQDPGQSYEQY. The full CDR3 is CASSQDPGQSYEQYF.

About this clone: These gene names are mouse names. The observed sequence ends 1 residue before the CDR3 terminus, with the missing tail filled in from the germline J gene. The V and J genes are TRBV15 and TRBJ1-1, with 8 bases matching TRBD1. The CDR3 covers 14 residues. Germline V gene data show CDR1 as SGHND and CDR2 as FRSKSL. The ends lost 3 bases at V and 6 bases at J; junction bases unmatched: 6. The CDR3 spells CASSFGQGAPEVFF. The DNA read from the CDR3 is TGTGCCAGCAGTTTTGGTCAGGGGGCCCCAGAAGTCTTC.

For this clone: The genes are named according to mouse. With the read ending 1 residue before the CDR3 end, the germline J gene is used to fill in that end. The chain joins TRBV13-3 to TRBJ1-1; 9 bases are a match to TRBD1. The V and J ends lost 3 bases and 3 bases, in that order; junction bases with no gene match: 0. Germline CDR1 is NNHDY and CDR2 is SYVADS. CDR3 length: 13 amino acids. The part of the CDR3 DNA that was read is TGTGCCAGCAGTGGGGACAGGGACACAGAAGTCTTC. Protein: CASSGDRDTEVF. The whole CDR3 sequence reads CASSGDRDTEVFF.

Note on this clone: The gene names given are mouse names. The covered CDR3 bases are TGTGCCAGCTCTCTCGATGGGGGGGCGAACTATGCTGAGCAGTTC. Its translation is CASSLDGGANYAEQF. The full CDR3 protein is CASSLDGGANYAEQFF. The V call is TRBV12-2, the J call TRBJ2-1, with 9 bases that match TRBD2. The read gets to within 1 residue of the CDR3 end, and the germline J gene fills in the rest. Germline V CDR1 and CDR2: SGHLS, HYDKME. This CDR3 comprises 16 residues. V shed 0 bases, J shed 1 base, and the junction held 3 bases outside the gene matches.

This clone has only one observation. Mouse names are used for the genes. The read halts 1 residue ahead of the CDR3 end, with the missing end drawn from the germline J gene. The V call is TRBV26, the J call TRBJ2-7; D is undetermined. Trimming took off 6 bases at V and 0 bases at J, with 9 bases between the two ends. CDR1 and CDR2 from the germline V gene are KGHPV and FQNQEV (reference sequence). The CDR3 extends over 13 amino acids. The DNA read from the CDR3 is TGTGCCAGCAGCCCCGGTCCCTCCTATGAACAGTAC. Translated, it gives CASSPGPSYEQY. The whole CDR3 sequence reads CASSPGPSYEQYF.

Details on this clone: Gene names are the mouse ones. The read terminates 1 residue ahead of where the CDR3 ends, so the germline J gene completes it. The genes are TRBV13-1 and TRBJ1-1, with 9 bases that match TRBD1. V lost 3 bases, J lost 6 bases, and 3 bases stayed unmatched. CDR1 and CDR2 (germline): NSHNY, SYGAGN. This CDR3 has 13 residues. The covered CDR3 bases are TGTGCCAGCAGTGGACAGGGGGGCTCAGAAGTCTTC. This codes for CASSGQGGSEVF. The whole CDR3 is CASSGQGGSEVFF.

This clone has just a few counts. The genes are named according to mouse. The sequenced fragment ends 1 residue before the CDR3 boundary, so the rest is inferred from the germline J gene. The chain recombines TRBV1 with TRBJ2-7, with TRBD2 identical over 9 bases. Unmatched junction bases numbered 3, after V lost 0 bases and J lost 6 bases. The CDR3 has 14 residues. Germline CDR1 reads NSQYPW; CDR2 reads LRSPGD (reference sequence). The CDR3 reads CTCSAELGGIEQYF. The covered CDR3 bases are TGCACCTGCAGTGCAGAGCTGGGGGGGATTGAACAGTAC.